This T cell receptor beta chain derives from a study of early T cells in non-severe SARS-CoV-2 infection. Looking at the study overall: Chains from this unsorted whole-blood bulk RNA could not be paired. Findings and limits, study-wide: Missing private and CD4 specificities, VDJdb matching favored anti-spike CD8 responses.

Details on this clonotype: Its antigen is not known.

In the library, individual cDNA molecules carried attached unique molecular identifiers. One entry per CDR3 protein results from TCRdb running MiXCR on the 5' RACE reads. The top ten clones hold roughly 6% of a sample with roughly 67,000 distinct CDR3 sequences, 11% of them seen once. The V and J ends lost 0 bases and 9 bases respectively, with 12 bases between them. The CDR3 has 13 residues. Germline loops: CDR1 DFQATT, CDR2 SNEGSKA (reference sequence). The receptor comes from an adult who was a healthcare worker with PCR-confirmed SARS-CoV-2 infection or an uninfected control (not recorded which). The sample consisted of whole blood. The genes are TRBV20-1 and TRBJ2-1; the D gene is possibly TRBD1 (5 bases). The CDR3 region is CSARDPRAGEQFF. CDR3 bases: TGCAGTGCTAGAGATCCCAGGGCAGGTGAGCAGTTCTTC.